This T cell receptor (beta chain) stems from a study of blood T cell repertoires in COVID-19. Study summary: The analysed material was cDNA or gDNA that came from T cells, B-cell-depleted T cells, or PBMCs.

Cohort placement rested on clinical history that participants reported themselves. Exposed participants encountered a COVID-19 case during the 2 weeks preceding study entry. Per the original data handling: Quantification of nucleated cells was approximated via reference gene primer amplification. Using immunoSEQ multiplex PCR, the repertoire was profiled, and TCRdb retains in-frame clones only, with some absent. The V and J calls and clone size were taken over from that table, and D and trimming were inferred from the DNA. In the table there are 250,000 to 300,000 clones, about 88% of which are singletons. The sequence came from a woman aged 45 to 65 who had been exposed to COVID-19. The material sequenced was PBMCs or T cells enriched from blood (not recorded which).

CDR3 amino acids: CASSVADNQPQHF. The CDR3 DNA follows: TGTGCCAGTAGTGTCGCAGACAATCAGCCCCAGCATTTT. The rearrangement uses TRBV19 and TRBJ1-5, with D unclear. Germline V lookup: CDR1 LNHDA, CDR2 SQIVND (reference sequence). The length of the CDR3 is 13 residues. The germline V and J ends were trimmed by 5 bases and 3 bases, with 8 bases remaining between them.